This T cell receptor (beta chain) was observed in a study of cytomegalovirus exposure and HLA in healthy donors. Study outcomes and limitations: Associated with HLA alleles at 0.05 false discovery rate in a later analysis were some 16,000 TCR beta sequences.

The CDR3 has 16 amino acids. Looked up from germline, CDR1 is SEHNR and CDR2 is FQNEAQ (reference sequence). With 0 bases clipped from V and 2 bases from J, the junction kept 3 bases outside the gene matches. Worth noting for this clone: The antigen remains unidentified.

PCR employed 60 Vbeta and 13 Jbeta primers. Measured with immunoSEQ multiplex PCR; TCRdb has only the in-frame clones, and not every one. The repertoire has roughly 120,000 clones, under 80% of them found once; the top ten carry roughly 13%. The sample consisted of PBMCs. V is TRBV7-9 and J is TRBJ2-2, with TRBD1 matching over 7 bases. The sequence was obtained from a woman aged 60 to 75 in good health and CMV-seropositive. This chain's CDR3 is CASSLAGGINTGELFF. In DNA form, the CDR3 reads TGTGCCAGCAGCTTAGCAGGGGGCATAAACACCGGGGAGCTGTTTTTT. Drawing the rest from reference TRBV7-9 and TRBJ2-2, the complete variable domain is DTGVSQNPRHKITKRGQNVTFRCDPISEHNRLYWYRQTLGQGPEFLTYFQNEAQLEKSRLLSDRFSAERPKGSFSTLEIQRTEQGDSAMYLCASSLAGGINTGELFFGEGSRLTVL.